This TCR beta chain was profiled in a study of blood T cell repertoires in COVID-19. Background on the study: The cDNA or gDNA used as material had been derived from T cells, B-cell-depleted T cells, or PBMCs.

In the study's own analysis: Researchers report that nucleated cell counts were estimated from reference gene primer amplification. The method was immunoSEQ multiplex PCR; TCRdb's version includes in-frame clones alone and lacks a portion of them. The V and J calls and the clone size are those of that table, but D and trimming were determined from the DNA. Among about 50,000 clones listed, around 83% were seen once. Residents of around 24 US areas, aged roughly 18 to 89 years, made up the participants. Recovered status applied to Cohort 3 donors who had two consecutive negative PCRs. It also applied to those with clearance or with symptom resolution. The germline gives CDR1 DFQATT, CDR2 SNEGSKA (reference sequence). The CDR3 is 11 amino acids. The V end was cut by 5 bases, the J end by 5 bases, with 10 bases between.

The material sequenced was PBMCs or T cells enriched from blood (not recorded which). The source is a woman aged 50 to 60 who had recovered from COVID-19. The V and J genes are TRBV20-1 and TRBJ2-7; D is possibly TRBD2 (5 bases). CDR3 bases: TGCAGTGCTGAGACGACTAACGAGCAGTACTTC. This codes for CSAETTNEQYF.